This TCR beta chain came from a study of PD-L1 blockade in urothelial cancer. Turning to the study itself: Timepoints chosen for blood analysis were 3 weeks (second dose) and 6 weeks after treatment start.

Time point given: pretreatment peripheral blood. Sequenced by immunoSEQ multiplex PCR; TCRdb stores in-frame clones only, minus some. This sample has about 50,000 clones, with just over 85% found just once. The junction had 11 bases not matched to a gene; V was cut back by 6 bases and J by 2 bases. Germline V gene sequence: CDR1 LNHDA, CDR2 SQIVND (reference sequence). The CDR3 loop spans 16 amino acids. This sample comprised PBMCs, obtained around atezolizumab (anti-PD-L1) treatment. This TCR was recovered from a man in his fifties or sixties with urothelial cancer. This chain connects TRBV19 to TRBJ1-2; 8 nucleotides agree with TRBD1. CDR3 coding DNA: TGTGCCAGTAGCGCGATAGACAGGGGAGGAAACTATGGCTACACCTTC. Its translation is CASSAIDRGGNYGYTF.